The source of this T cell receptor beta chain is a study of shared clonotypes between healthy human individuals. Sequencing used immunoSEQ multiplex PCR; TCRdb keeps in-frame clones, though not all of them. In the table there are 1,100,000 or so clones, around 82% of which are singletons. Sequences were obtained from memory CD4+ T cells from PBMCs. Specified subset: CD45RA-negative fraction. This TCR was recovered from a young man in good health. Some clones in this sample may be carry-over from other donors' samples.

The CDR3 region is CASSEHRTTDTQYF. In DNA form, the CDR3 reads TGTGCCAGCAGTGAGCACAGGACCACAGATACGCAGTATTTT. V is TRBV6-4 and J is TRBJ2-3, with D perhaps matching TRBD1 (5 bases). CDR1 is MRHNA, CDR2 SNTAGT, per germline. The CDR3 is 14 residues long. Trimming took 3 bases from V and 2 from J, leaving 9 bases between them.